What follows are 21 T cell receptor beta chains derived from one specimen sequenced in a study of blood T cell repertoires in COVID-19. TCRdb keeps only in-frame clones here, not all; method: immunoSEQ multiplex PCR. Of 300,000 to 400,000 clones listed, around 87% were seen once; the top ten hold about 6%. The specimen sequenced was peripheral blood. The receptors were sampled from a woman between 50 and 59 years old with COVID-19, enrolled during active disease.

J is TRBJ1-3 and V is TRBV4-3, with a possible D match to TRBD1 (6 bases). CDR1 and CDR2 (germline): LGHNA, YSLEER. V was clipped by 3 bases and J by 0 bases, with 12 bases between them. The CDR3 runs to 16 residues. This chain's CDR3 is CASSQDRSHSGNTIYF. The CDR3 bases are TGCGCCAGCAGCCAGGACAGAAGCCACTCTGGAAACACCATATATTTT.

This clone has only a few counts. CDR3 coding DNA: TGTGCCAGCAGCTCGGGACTAGGGAACACCGGGGAGCTGTTTTTT. It encodes CASSSGLGNTGELFF. The chain is built from TRBV5-4 and TRBJ2-2; 8 positions match TRBD2. Germline CDR1 and CDR2: SGHNT and YYREEE (reference sequence). V was pared by 3 bases and J by 1 base, with 2 bases of the junction left unmatched. The CDR3 consists of 15 residues.

The V gene is TRBV2, the J gene TRBJ1-6, with a tentative D call TRBD1 (6 bases). V lost 7 bases, J lost 14 bases, and 24 bases lay in between. The CDR3 loop spans 15 amino acids. Per germline, CDR1 SNHLY and CDR2 FYNNEI. CDR3 nucleotide sequence: TGTGCCAGCATCAGTCTTGGACAGACTACAAGGACCCTCCACTTT. Translating it yields CASISLGQTTRTLHF.

This chain connects TRBV29-1 to TRBJ1-2; no definite D call. The germline CDR1 and CDR2 sequences are SQVTM and ANQGSEA. V lost 6 bases to trimming and J lost 2 bases, with 10 bases between them. The CDR3 contains 12 residues. The chain's CDR3 is CSVRLQNYGYTF. The CDR3, as DNA: TGCAGCGTCAGACTTCAAAACTATGGCTACACCTTC. The whole variable domain, filled in from reference TRBV29-1 and TRBJ1-2, reads SAVISQKPSRDICQRGTSLTIQCQVDSQVTMMFWYRQQPGQSLTLIATANQGSEATYESGFVIDKFPISRPNLTFSTLTVSNMSPEDSSIYLCSVRLQNYGYTFGSGTRLTVV.

The V call is TRBV7-2, the J call TRBJ1-5, with 9 bases that match TRBD1. The CDR3 has 16 residues. The junction had 4 bases not matched to a gene; V was cut back by 0 bases and J by 4 bases. Germline V gene data show CDR1 as SGHTA and CDR2 as FQGNSA. The DNA of the CDR3 is TGTGCCAGCAGCTTAGCGGGACAGGGAAGGAATCAGCCCCAGCATTTT. It is translated as CASSLAGQGRNQPQHF.

The table lists this clone with a few counts. This chain links TRBV7-2 with TRBJ1-6, with D maybe TRBD1 (6 bases). V dropped 2 bases and J dropped 5 bases, with 10 bases sitting between them. The CDR3 covers 15 residues. Looked up from germline, CDR1 is SGHTA and CDR2 is FQGNSA. The CDR3 DNA is TGTGCCAGCAGCTTACTGGGGGCAAATAATTCACCCCTCCACTTT. It yields the protein CASSLLGANNSPLHF. The entire variable domain, with the rest obtained from reference TRBV7-2 and TRBJ1-6, is as follows: GAGVSQSPSNKVTEKGKDVELRCDPISGHTALYWYRQSLGQGLEFLIYFQGNSAPDKSGLPSDRFSAERTGGSVSTLTIQRTQQEDSAVYLCASSLLGANNSPLHFGNGTRLTVT.

The chain couples TRBV7-6 to TRBJ2-1; D remains unclear. Trimming stripped 5 bases from V and 9 bases from J, with 14 bases between. This CDR3 region has 13 residues. Germline V gives CDR1 SGHVS, CDR2 FNYEAQ. CDR3 sequence (DNA): TGTGCCAGCAGCCGAAACAACGTGGTTGAGCAGTTCTTC. It yields the protein CASSRNNVVEQFF. The full variable domain, completed using reference TRBV7-6 and TRBJ2-1, is GAGVSQSPRYKVTKRGQDVALRCDPISGHVSLYWYRQALGQGPEFLTYFNYEAQQDKSGLPNDRFSAERPEGSISTLTIQRTEQRDSAMYRCASSRNNVVEQFFGPGTRLTVL.

V and J are TRBV19 and TRBJ2-3; D is undetermined. The V end was cut by 4 bases, the J end by 0 bases, with 17 bases between. The CDR3 has 17 amino acids. CDR1 LNHDA and CDR2 SQIVND come from the germline V gene (reference sequence). CDR3: CASSTRVEYLSTDTQYF. The CDR3 nucleotides read TGTGCCAGTAGTACCCGGGTAGAGTACCTTAGCACAGATACGCAGTATTTT.

This clone was counted a single time. The chain combines TRBV9 with TRBJ2-1; 11 nucleotides align to TRBD2. This CDR3 is 16 amino acids long. Looked up from germline, CDR1 is SGDLS and CDR2 is YYNGEE. Trimming removed 3 bases from V and 4 bases from J; junction bases left unmatched: 6. CDR3 in amino acids: CASSALAGGAYNEQFF. The CDR3, as DNA: TGTGCCAGCAGCGCCCTAGCGGGAGGCGCATACAATGAGCAGTTCTTC.

V gene TRBV7-2 combines with J gene TRBJ1-3, with TRBD1 matching over 10 bases. Trimming at V came to 4 bases and at J to 0 bases, leaving 6 bases not matched to a gene. The germline V gene has CDR1 SGHTA and CDR2 FQGNSA. The CDR3 runs to 17 residues. The DNA for the CDR3 is TGTGCCAGCAGCTCCCGGGACAGGGGAAGCTCTGGAAACACCATATATTTT. It is translated as CASSSRDRGSSGNTIYF. Filled out from reference TRBV7-2 and TRBJ1-3, the complete variable domain reads GAGVSQSPSNKVTEKGKDVELRCDPISGHTALYWYRQSLGQGLEFLIYFQGNSAPDKSGLPSDRFSAERTGGSVSTLTIQRTQQEDSAVYLCASSSRDRGSSGNTIYFGEGSWLTVV.

This chain links TRBV11-2 with TRBJ2-2; D unclear. CDR1 SGHAT and CDR2 FQNNGV come from the germline V gene. Trimming took 4 bases from V and 5 from J, leaving 11 bases between them. The CDR3 length is 14 residues. The CDR3, as DNA: TGTGCCAGCAGCTCCCAAAGGAGAACCGGGGAGCTGTTTTTT. Protein: CASSSQRRTGELFF. Supplemented by reference TRBV11-2 and TRBJ2-2, the full variable domain reads EAGVAQSPRYKIIEKRQSVAFWCNPISGHATLYWYQQILGQGPKLLIQFQNNGVVDDSQLPKDRFSAERLKGVDSTLKIQPAKLEDSAVYLCASSSQRRTGELFFGEGSRLTVL.

The chain couples TRBV6-1 to TRBJ1-5; no firm D call. The CDR3 loop spans 16 amino acids. V lost 2 bases and J lost 2, with 13 bases in between. CDR1 is MNHNS, CDR2 SASEGT, per germline. CDR3: CASSERGSGGNQPQHF. The CDR3 bases are TGTGCCAGCAGTGAACGTGGTAGTGGTGGCAATCAGCCCCAGCATTTT.

This clone was recorded once. The chain employs TRBV7-2 and TRBJ2-7, with 12 bases matching TRBD2. V was clipped by 5 bases and J by 6 bases; unmatched bases: 8. Germline CDR1 and CDR2: SGHTA and FQGNSA. The CDR3 runs to 15 residues. The CDR3 is CASSAETSGSSEQYF. The CDR3 DNA is TGTGCCAGCAGCGCCGAGACTAGCGGGAGTAGCGAGCAGTACTTC.

The chain employs TRBV29-1 and TRBJ2-7; weak D call: TRBD1 (6 bases). The germline V and J ends were trimmed by 7 bases and 3 bases, with 13 bases remaining between them. Germline CDR1 reads SQVTM; CDR2 reads ANQGSEA. The CDR3 consists of 12 residues. The CDR3 sequence is CSARTELYEQYF. Here the CDR3 DNA reads TGCAGCGCCCGGACAGAACTCTACGAGCAGTACTTC.

This clone was seen more than once but under ten times. This chain connects TRBV6-4 to TRBJ1-2, with a tentative D call TRBD1 (5 bases). The CDR3 runs to 14 residues. V shed 3 bases and J shed 4 bases, with 12 bases lying between them. Per the germline V gene, CDR1 is MRHNA and CDR2 is SNTAGT. This CDR3 reads CASSETGVSYGYTF. For the CDR3, the DNA is TGTGCCAGCAGTGAAACGGGGGTATCCTATGGCTACACCTTC.

This chain links TRBV4-1 with TRBJ2-3; 7 bases fit TRBD2. V was pared by 8 bases and J by 2 bases, with 4 bases of the junction left unmatched. This CDR3 contains 13 residues. The germline V gene encodes CDR1 MGHRA and CDR2 YSYEKL. DNA for the CDR3: TGCGCCAGCGGGAGGGGTTCCACAGATACGCAGTATTTT. Amino acids: CASGRGSTDTQYF.

This chain uses TRBV5-4 with TRBJ1-1; no reliable D call. Trimming stripped 0 bases from V and 0 bases from J, with 9 bases between. CDR3 length: 15 amino acids. CDR1 SGHNT and CDR2 YYREEE come from the germline V gene (reference sequence). The DNA of the CDR3 is TGTGCCAGCAGCTTGGACAGTTCCATGAACACTGAAGCTTTCTTT. Its translation: CASSLDSSMNTEAFF.

This chain connects TRBV6-4 to TRBJ1-2; 8 bases agree with TRBD1. The junction had 17 bases not matched to a gene; V was cut back by 0 bases and J by 8 bases. The CDR3 loop spans 18 amino acids. Looked up from germline, CDR1 is MRHNA and CDR2 is SNTAGT. CDR3 residues: CASSDSMRQGIGRFGYTF. The CDR3 DNA reads TGTGCCAGCAGTGACTCGATGCGACAGGGGATAGGGCGTTTCGGCTACACCTTC.

This clone has just one count. The rearrangement links TRBV29-1 to TRBJ2-5; weak D call: TRBD1 (6 bases). The germline gives CDR1 SQVTM, CDR2 ANQGSEA. This CDR3 contains 14 residues. The germline V and J ends were trimmed by 4 bases and 5 bases, with 17 bases remaining between them. CDR3 DNA: TGCAGCGTTGGCTCAGGGGCAAAAGGGGAGACCCAGTACTTC. Its translation is CSVGSGAKGETQYF.

The chain joins TRBV30 to TRBJ2-2; 7 nucleotides agree with TRBD1. Losses at the gene ends were 4 bases for V and 9 bases for J; bases not matched to a gene: 8. The CDR3 is 13 residues long. Germline V CDR1 and CDR2: GTSNPN, SVGIG (reference sequence). CDR3 nucleotide sequence: TGTGCCTGGAAGCGGAAAGGGGGCCGGGAGCTGTTTTTT. As protein: CAWKRKGGRELFF.

The chain recombines TRBV11-2 with TRBJ2-1; D unclear. Trimming removed 2 bases from V and 1 base from J, with 12 bases in between. Germline assignment: CDR1 SGHAT and CDR2 FQNNGV. CDR3 length: 16 residues. CDR3 loop: CASSLSLAASYNEQFF. Written as DNA, the CDR3 is TGTGCCAGCAGCTTAAGTTTGGCCGCTTCCTACAATGAGCAGTTCTTC. The entire variable domain, with the rest obtained from reference TRBV11-2 and TRBJ2-1, is as follows: EAGVAQSPRYKIIEKRQSVAFWCNPISGHATLYWYQQILGQGPKLLIQFQNNGVVDDSQLPKDRFSAERLKGVDSTLKIQPAKLEDSAVYLCASSLSLAASYNEQFFGPGTRLTVL.